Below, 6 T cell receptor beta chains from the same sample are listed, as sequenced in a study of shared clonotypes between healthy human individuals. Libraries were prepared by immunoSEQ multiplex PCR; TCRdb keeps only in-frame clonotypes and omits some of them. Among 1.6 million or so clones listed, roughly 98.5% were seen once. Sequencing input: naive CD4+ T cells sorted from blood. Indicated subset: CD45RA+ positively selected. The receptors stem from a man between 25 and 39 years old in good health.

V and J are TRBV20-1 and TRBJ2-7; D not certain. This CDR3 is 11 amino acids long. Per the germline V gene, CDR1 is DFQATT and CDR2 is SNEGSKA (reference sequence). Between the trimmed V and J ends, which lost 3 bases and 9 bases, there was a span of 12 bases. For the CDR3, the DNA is TGCAGTGCTAGGTCTATCTCCGGGCAGTACTTC. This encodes CSARSISGQYF.

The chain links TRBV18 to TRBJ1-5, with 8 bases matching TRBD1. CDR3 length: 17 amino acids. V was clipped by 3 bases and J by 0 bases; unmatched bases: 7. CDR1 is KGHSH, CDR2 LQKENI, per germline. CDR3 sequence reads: CASSPGQGQDSNQPQHF. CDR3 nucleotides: TGTGCCAGCTCACCCGGACAGGGACAAGATAGCAATCAGCCCCAGCATTTT.

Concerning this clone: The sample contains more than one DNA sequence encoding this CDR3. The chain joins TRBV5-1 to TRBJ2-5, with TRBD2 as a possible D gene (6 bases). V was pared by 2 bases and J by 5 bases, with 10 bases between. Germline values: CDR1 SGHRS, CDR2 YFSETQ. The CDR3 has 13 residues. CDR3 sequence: CASSFGGRETQYF. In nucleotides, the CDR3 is TGCGCCAGCAGCTTCGGGGGTAGGGAGACCCAGTACTTC. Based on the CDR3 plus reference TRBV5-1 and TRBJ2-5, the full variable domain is KAGVTQTPRYLIKTRGQQVTLSCSPISGHRSVSWYQQTPGQGLQFLFEYFSETQRNKGNFPGRFSGRQFSNSRSEMNVSTLELGDSALYLCASSFGGRETQYFGPGTRLLVL.

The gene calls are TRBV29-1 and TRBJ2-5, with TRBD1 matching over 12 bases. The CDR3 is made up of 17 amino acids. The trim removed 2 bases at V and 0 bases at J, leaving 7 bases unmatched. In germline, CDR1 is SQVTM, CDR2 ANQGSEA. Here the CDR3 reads CSVERDRGPAYQETQYF. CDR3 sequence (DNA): TGCAGCGTTGAAAGGGACAGGGGGCCAGCGTACCAAGAGACCCAGTACTTC.

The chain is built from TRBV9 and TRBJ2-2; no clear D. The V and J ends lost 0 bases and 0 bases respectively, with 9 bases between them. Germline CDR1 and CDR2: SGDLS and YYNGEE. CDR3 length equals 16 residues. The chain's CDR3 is CASSVELEANTGELFF. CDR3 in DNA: TGTGCCAGCAGCGTAGAGCTAGAGGCGAACACCGGGGAGCTGTTTTTT.

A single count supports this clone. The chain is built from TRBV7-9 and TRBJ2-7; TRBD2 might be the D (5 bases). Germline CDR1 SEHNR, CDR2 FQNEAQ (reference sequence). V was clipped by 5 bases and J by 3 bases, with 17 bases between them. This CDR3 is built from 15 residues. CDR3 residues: CASSLSPGNNYEQYF. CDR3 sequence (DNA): TGTGCCAGCAGCCTCTCCCCGGGAAACAACTACGAGCAGTACTTC.